Below are 28 T cell receptor beta chains sequenced from a single sample in a study of early T cells in non-severe SARS-CoV-2 infection. In TCRdb, the 5' RACE reads were re-called with MiXCR into one record per CDR3 protein. This table has 50,000 or so distinct CDR3 sequences, around 6% appearing once. The sequencing sample was made of whole blood. All receptors come from an adult who was a healthcare worker with PCR-confirmed SARS-CoV-2 infection or an uninfected control (not recorded which).

In its sample, this clonotype was seen many times. This chain joins TRBV2 and TRBJ2-7; D unresolved. Trimming took off 1 base at V and 6 bases at J, with 13 bases between the two ends. The germline V gene has CDR1 SNHLY and CDR2 FYNNEI. The CDR3 spans 14 residues. CDR3 sequence: CASSEGSPPSEQYF. For the CDR3, the DNA is TGTGCCAGCAGTGAAGGTAGCCCGCCCTCCGAGCAGTACTTC.

This clonotype was observed many times. The V gene is TRBV9, the J gene TRBJ2-5; TRBD2 aligns across 12 bases. In germline, CDR1 is SGDLS, CDR2 YYNGEE. The CDR3 loop spans 17 amino acids. Trimming cost V 0 bases and J 1 base; bases outside gene matches: 4. The CDR3: CASSVDLAGGLQETQYF. The CDR3, as DNA: TGTGCCAGCAGCGTAGATCTAGCGGGGGGGCTCCAAGAGACCCAGTACTTC.

This chain joins TRBV7-2 and TRBJ2-3; a weak D match, TRBD2 (6 bases). V was clipped by 4 bases and J by 6 bases, with 14 bases between them. This CDR3 is built from 14 residues. Germline V CDR1 and CDR2: SGHTA, FQGNSA. CDR3 loop: CASSWGTRADTQYF. In nucleotides, the CDR3 is TGTGCCAGCAGCTGGGGGACTCGGGCGGATACGCAGTATTTT.

This clonotype has at least ten counts. The V call is TRBV13, the J call TRBJ1-1; D might be TRBD1 (6 bases). In germline, CDR1 is PRHDT, CDR2 FYEKMQ (reference sequence). Trimming took off 6 bases at V and 1 base at J, with 9 bases between the two ends. The CDR3 spans 13 residues. The CDR3 loop is CASRRTANTEAFF. The CDR3 nucleotides are TGTGCCAGCAGGAGGACAGCGAACACTGAAGCTTTCTTT.

At least ten counts were recorded for this clonotype. The gene calls are TRBV11-1 and TRBJ2-1; D remains unclear. The germline V and J ends were trimmed by 1 base and 0 bases, with 7 bases remaining between them. The CDR3 totals 15 residues. Germline V CDR1 and CDR2: SGHAT, FQDESV (reference sequence). Here the CDR3 DNA reads TGTGCCAGCAGCTTAGGGACCATCTCCTACAATGAGCAGTTCTTC. As protein: CASSLGTISYNEQFF.

The CDR3: CASRPPNYGYTF. DNA of the CDR3: TGTGCCAGCAGACCTCCTAACTATGGCTACACCTTC. The chain uses TRBV28 and TRBJ1-2; D is ambiguous. This CDR3 has 12 amino acids. Germline V gene sequence: CDR1 MDHEN, CDR2 SYDVKM. Trimming left V 6 bases short and J 0 bases short, with 5 bases between.

This clonotype showed up just a few times. The chain carries TRBV5-1 and TRBJ2-1; D call uncertain. The CDR3 is made up of 13 amino acids. CDR1 is SGHRS and CDR2 is YFSETQ in the germline V gene. The V gene lost 0 bases and the J gene lost 8 bases, with 9 bases spanning the gap. CDR3 DNA: TGCGCCAGCAGCTTGGATGGGGTTCATGAGCAGTTCTTC. Its protein product is CASSLDGVHEQFF.

This clonotype came up many times. The gene calls are TRBV28 and TRBJ2-5; D possibly corresponds to TRBD1 (5 bases). The CDR3 spans 14 residues. Germline CDR1 reads MDHEN; CDR2 reads SYDVKM. V was cut by 5 bases and J by 5 bases, with 15 bases left in between. CDR3 sequence (DNA): TGTGCCAGCAGTCTCCCGGCAGGGCGGGAGACCCAGTACTTC. Amino acids: CASSLPAGRETQYF.

This clonotype occurred many times. The chain couples TRBV9 to TRBJ2-6; the match to TRBD1 covers 8 bases. CDR3 length: 17 amino acids. V lost 4 bases, J lost 2 bases, and 8 bases stayed unmatched. Germline CDR1 is SGDLS and CDR2 is YYNGEE. The CDR3 region has the DNA TGTGCCAGCAGCCCCAGAATACAGGGGGCTGGGGCCAACGTCCTGACTTTC. Its translation: CASSPRIQGAGANVLTF.

This clonotype was found many times. V gene TRBV18 combines with J gene TRBJ2-7, with 8 bases lining up with TRBD1. Germline CDR1 KGHSH, CDR2 LQKENI. V was pared by 3 bases and J by 1 base, with 8 bases of the junction left unmatched. This CDR3 region has 16 residues. CDR3 sequence reads: CASSPLPGGRSYEQYF. The CDR3 DNA is TGTGCCAGCTCACCCCTGCCAGGGGGCAGATCCTACGAGCAGTACTTC.

There are a few counts of this clonotype. The chain employs TRBV5-4 and TRBJ2-3; weak D call: TRBD2 (5 bases). The germline V and J ends were trimmed by 4 bases and 4 bases, with 13 bases remaining between them. Germline CDR1 and CDR2: SGHNT and YYREEE (reference sequence). The CDR3 is made up of 14 amino acids. The CDR3 region is CASSQRRWADTQYF. DNA for the CDR3: TGTGCCAGCAGCCAGCGGAGGTGGGCAGATACGCAGTATTTT.

Many counts were recorded for this clonotype. The chain combines TRBV27 with TRBJ2-7, with D tentatively TRBD1 (6 bases). The CDR3 loop spans 14 amino acids. CDR1 is MNHEY and CDR2 is SMNVEV in the germline V gene (reference sequence). The ends were cut back, 6 bases at V and 3 bases at J, with 15 bases in the middle. CDR3 in amino acids: CASSYLGQSYEQYF. The CDR3 DNA sequence: TGTGCCAGCAGCTACCTCGGACAGAGCTACGAGCAGTACTTC.

This clonotype was detected ten times or more. The rearrangement links TRBV28 to TRBJ2-1, with D possibly matching TRBD2 (7 bases). The germline CDR1 and CDR2 sequences are MDHEN and SYDVKM. The ends were cut back, 5 bases at V and 12 bases at J, with 20 bases in the middle. The CDR3 loop spans 14 amino acids. CDR3 region: CASSRPPRGRGQFF. In DNA form, the CDR3 reads TGTGCCAGCAGTAGACCCCCGCGGGGGCGCGGGCAGTTCTTC.

This clonotype occurred many times. The chain uses TRBV20-1 and TRBJ2-3; 7 bases are shared with TRBD2. V lost 5 bases to trimming and J lost 2 bases; unmatched junction nucleotides: 13. CDR3 length: 16 amino acids. Germline assignment: CDR1 DFQATT and CDR2 SNEGSKA (reference sequence). Here the CDR3 reads CSADPRGSRNTDTQYF. The CDR3 coding sequence is TGCAGTGCTGATCCTCGCGGGAGCCGCAACACAGATACGCAGTATTTT.

This clonotype was observed a single time. The chain employs TRBV9 and TRBJ1-4; D remains unclear. There are 15 residues in the CDR3. V dropped 3 bases and J dropped 4 bases, with 13 bases sitting between them. The germline gives CDR1 SGDLS, CDR2 YYNGEE. CDR3 residues: CASSDGGSFNEKLFF. The DNA of the CDR3 is TGTGCCAGCAGCGACGGAGGCAGTTTTAATGAAAAACTGTTTTTT.

This clonotype was recorded many times. The CDR3 here is CASSHTGTGNTIYF. In DNA form, the CDR3 reads TGTGCCAGCAGCCATACAGGGACTGGAAACACCATATATTTT. The rearrangement joins TRBV3-1 to TRBJ1-3; D might be TRBD1 (6 bases). The CDR3 loop spans 14 amino acids. The V and J ends lost 3 bases and 2 bases respectively, with 8 bases between them. The germline gives CDR1 LGHDT, CDR2 YNNKEL (reference sequence).

This clonotype was counted only a few times. V usage is TRBV4-3 and J usage is TRBJ2-2; 8 nucleotides match TRBD2. The CDR3 spans 15 residues. CDR1 and CDR2 (germline): LGHNA, YSLEER. Unmatched junction bases numbered 8, after V lost 5 bases and J lost 6 bases. The CDR3 DNA sequence: TGCGCCAGCAGCTCCGGGACTAGGGGCGCCGGGGAGCTGTTTTTT. It codes for CASSSGTRGAGELFF.

Notes on this clonotype: A junction boundary mismatches the germline segment, possibly from a read error. The chain recombines TRBV7-7 with TRBJ2-5, with a tentative D call TRBD1 (6 bases). The germline V gene encodes CDR1 SSHAT and CDR2 FNYEAQ (reference sequence). The CDR3 is 15 residues long. The DNA of the CDR3 is TGTGCTAGCAGCCAGGGGTCAGGCCCCCAAGAGACCCAGTACTTC. It translates to CASSQGSGPQETQYF.

This clonotype was counted between two and nine times. The V call is TRBV7-3, the J call TRBJ1-1, with D possibly matching TRBD1 (5 bases). Trimming took 4 bases from V and 6 from J, leaving 12 bases between them. Looked up from germline, CDR1 is SGHTA and CDR2 is FQGTGA. This CDR3 comprises 13 residues. The CDR3 here is CASSSYQGSEAFF. As DNA, the CDR3 is TGTGCCAGCAGCTCCTACCAGGGCTCTGAAGCTTTCTTT.

This clonotype was counted many times. This CDR3 reads CASSYLGIADTQYF. The CDR3 DNA follows: TGTGCCAGCAGTTACTTGGGGATCGCAGATACGCAGTATTTT. The chain carries TRBV6-2 or TRBV6-3 and TRBJ2-3, with D unresolved. This CDR3 comprises 14 residues. Trimming cost V 1 base and J 4 bases, with 9 bases left between them. Looked up from germline, CDR1 is MNHEY and CDR2 is SVGEGT.

The chain has TRBV29-1 and TRBJ2-5; no reliable D call. Trimming stripped 0 bases from V and 2 bases from J, with 10 bases between. CDR1 is SQVTM, CDR2 ANQGSEA, per germline. This CDR3 is 14 amino acids long. This CDR3 is CSVEERTRQETQYF. In DNA form, the CDR3 reads TGCAGCGTTGAAGAAAGGACCCGTCAAGAGACCCAGTACTTC. The variable domain in full, with the rest retrieved from reference TRBV29-1 and TRBJ2-5, is SAVISQKPSRDICQRGTSLTIQCQVDSQVTMMFWYRQQPGQSLTLIATANQGSEATYESGFVIDKFPISRPNLTFSTLTVSNMSPEDSSIYLCSVEERTRQETQYFGPGTRLLVL.

This clonotype was seen ten or more times. V is TRBV29-1 and J is TRBJ2-1, with TRBD2 matching over 9 bases. Germline V gene lookup returns CDR1 SQVTM and CDR2 ANQGSEA. V dropped 4 bases and J dropped 4; count of bases not matched to a gene: 2. This CDR3 spans 13 amino acids. This chain's CDR3 is CSVGAGGYNEQFF. Here the CDR3 DNA reads TGCAGCGTTGGGGCGGGAGGGTACAATGAGCAGTTCTTC.

This clonotype showed up many times. This chain connects TRBV30 to TRBJ2-2; D not resolved. V dropped 4 bases and J dropped 1 base, with 4 bases sitting between them. This CDR3 spans 12 amino acids. CDR1 and CDR2 from the germline V gene are GTSNPN and SVGIG (reference sequence). The DNA of the CDR3 is TGTGCCTGGACTCGGAACACCGGGGAGCTGTTTTTT. This encodes CAWTRNTGELFF. The full variable domain, its missing parts supplied by reference TRBV30 and TRBJ2-2, is SQTIHQWPATLVQPVGSPLSLECTVEGTSNPNLYWYRQAAGRGLQLLFYSVGIGQISSEVPQNLSASRPQDRQFILSSKKLLLSDSGFYLCAWTRNTGELFFGEGSRLTVL.

This clonotype was counted between two and nine times. The chain is built from TRBV12-3 or TRBV12-4 and TRBJ2-1, with 9 bases identical to TRBD2. The trim removed 6 bases at V and 3 bases at J, leaving 15 bases unmatched. The CDR3 consists of 18 residues. The CDR3 region has the DNA TGTGCCAGCAGCCCTCCTACGGGTAGCGGGAGACGCTACAATGAGCAGTTCTTC. This gives the protein CASSPPTGSGRRYNEQFF.

The sample holds many counts of this clonotype. The V gene is TRBV27, the J gene TRBJ2-2, with D uncertain. The CDR3 is 11 residues long. Looked up from germline, CDR1 is MNHEY and CDR2 is SMNVEV (reference sequence). With 6 bases removed from V and 7 bases from J, the gap between germline ends came to 6 bases. CDR3 sequence (DNA): TGTGCCAGCAGATTGGACGGGGAGCTGTTTTTT. Protein sequence: CASRLDGELFF.

This clonotype was counted at least ten times. The chain recombines TRBV27 with TRBJ1-6, with 7 nucleotides matching TRBD1. CDR1 and CDR2 (germline): MNHEY, SMNVEV (reference sequence). This CDR3 is 16 amino acids long. Germline trimming cut 7 bases from V and 4 bases from J; bases unmatched to any gene: 10. The CDR3 protein is CASTLGTGAYNSPLHF. Here the CDR3 DNA reads TGTGCCAGCACCTTAGGTACAGGGGCGTATAATTCACCCCTCCACTTT.

This clonotype came up many times. The V and J genes are TRBV5-5 and TRBJ2-1, with 10 bases aligning to TRBD2. CDR1 and CDR2 (germline): SGHKS, YYEKEE (reference sequence). This CDR3 region has 15 residues. V lost 4 bases to trimming and J lost 5 bases; unmatched junction nucleotides: 6. CDR3 loop: CASSTSGAQHNEQFF. The CDR3 bases are TGTGCCAGCAGCACTAGCGGGGCCCAACACAATGAGCAGTTCTTC.

This clonotype was seen many times. The chain couples TRBV29-1 to TRBJ2-2; D gene uncertain. The germline CDR1 and CDR2 sequences are SQVTM and ANQGSEA. The CDR3 is 10 amino acids. V was clipped by 4 bases and J by 5 bases, with 2 bases between them. The CDR3 loop is CSVGTGELFF. Here the CDR3 DNA reads TGCAGCGTTGGAACCGGGGAGCTGTTTTTT.